A selection of T cell receptor beta chains follows, all from one sample in a study of OX40 agonist ivuxolimab in advanced cancers. Generated by immunoSEQ multiplex PCR, the TCRdb table keeps only in-frame clones and is missing some. The sample has fewer than 80,000 clones, nearly 90% seen once; the top ten hold approximately 4%. Specimen: CD4+ or CD8+ T cells sorted from blood, collected in a trial of the OX40 agonist ivuxolimab. These receptors all stem from an adult with an advanced solid tumor such as melanoma, head and neck, liver or kidney cancer. The CDR3 runs from the conserved cysteine through the conserved F or W. The D gene is left open where the match is weak. Rows may omit the clone size; those that give it use once, few, many or a size class.

j_call: TRBJ1-2
d_call: .
clone_size: .
v_call: TRBV29-1
cdr3_aa: CSGWDGASFYGYTF
cdr3_nt: TGCAGCGGGTGGGATGGGGCATCCTTCTATGGCTACACCTTC

j_call: TRBJ1-1
d_call: TRBD1
clone_size: .
v_call: TRBV6-5
cdr3_aa: CASSEQGATEAFF
cdr3_nt: TGTGCCAGCAGTGAACAGGGGGCCACTGAAGCTTTCTTT

j_call: TRBJ1-2
d_call: .
clone_size: .
v_call: TRBV27
cdr3_aa: CASSQDPPRGNGYTF
cdr3_nt: TGTGCCAGCAGTCAAGACCCTCCCCGAGGAAATGGCTACACCTTC

j_call: TRBJ1-6
d_call: .
clone_size: .
v_call: TRBV5-6
cdr3_aa: CASSSRTGIDPLHF
cdr3_nt: TGTGCCAGCAGCTCCCGGACTGGGATTGATCCCCTCCACTTT

j_call: TRBJ2-6
d_call: .
clone_size: .
v_call: TRBV5-1
cdr3_aa: CASSLAPGLSDSLSGANVLTF
cdr3_nt: TGCGCCAGCAGCTTGGCCCCTGGCCTTTCGGACAGCCTCTCTGGGGCCAACGTCCTGACTTTC

j_call: TRBJ2-1
d_call: .
clone_size: .
v_call: TRBV2
cdr3_aa: CATSLESDRDNEQFF
cdr3_nt: TGTGCCACCAGCCTTGAATCGGACAGAGACAATGAGCAGTTCTTC

j_call: TRBJ1-1
d_call: .
clone_size: .
v_call: TRBV5-1
cdr3_aa: CASSVQVMNTEAFF
cdr3_nt: TGCGCCAGCAGTGTACAGGTAATGAACACTGAAGCTTTCTTT

j_call: TRBJ2-7
d_call: .
clone_size: once
v_call: TRBV7-9
cdr3_aa: CASSLVPPETYEQYF
cdr3_nt: TGTGCCAGCAGCTTAGTACCTCCGGAAACCTACGAGCAGTACTTC

j_call: TRBJ1-4
d_call: .
clone_size: .
v_call: TRBV6-1
cdr3_aa: CASSVNLGNEKLFF
cdr3_nt: TGTGCCAGCAGCGTCAACCTGGGTAATGAAAAACTGTTTTTT

j_call: TRBJ1-3
d_call: TRBD1
clone_size: .
v_call: TRBV18
cdr3_aa: CASSPDGTATGNTIYF
cdr3_nt: TGTGCCAGCTCACCCGACGGGACAGCGACTGGAAACACCATATATTTT

j_call: TRBJ1-1
d_call: .
clone_size: .
v_call: TRBV30
cdr3_aa: CAWKLTGPFEAFF
cdr3_nt: TGTGCCTGGAAACTGACAGGACCCTTTGAAGCTTTCTTT

j_call: TRBJ2-7
d_call: TRBD1
clone_size: .
v_call: TRBV28
cdr3_aa: CASSRGTGGRSYEQYF
cdr3_nt: TGTGCCAGCAGTCGAGGAACAGGGGGGAGATCCTACGAGCAGTACTTC

j_call: TRBJ1-2
d_call: .
clone_size: .
v_call: TRBV11-3
cdr3_aa: CASSLEGRGSNYGYTF
cdr3_nt: TGTGCCAGCAGCTTAGAGGGACGGGGCTCTAACTATGGCTACACCTTC

j_call: TRBJ2-7
d_call: TRBD2
clone_size: .
v_call: TRBV4-3
cdr3_aa: CASSLYREGRYEQYF
cdr3_nt: TGCGCCAGCAGCCTTTACCGGGAGGGCCGGTACGAGCAGTACTTC

j_call: TRBJ2-1
d_call: TRBD2
clone_size: .
v_call: TRBV4-2
cdr3_aa: CASSPPQGGRANEQFF
cdr3_nt: TGTGCCAGCAGCCCCCCACAAGGCGGGAGGGCCAACGAGCAGTTCTTC

j_call: TRBJ2-7
d_call: TRBD2
clone_size: .
v_call: TRBV9
cdr3_aa: CASSSRTSGGGDYEQYF
cdr3_nt: TGTGCCAGCAGCTCCCGGACTAGCGGGGGGGGTGACTACGAGCAGTACTTC

j_call: TRBJ1-5
d_call: .
clone_size: few
v_call: TRBV2
cdr3_aa: CASSREVSNQPQHF
cdr3_nt: TGTGCCAGCAGCAGGGAGGTCAGCAATCAGCCCCAGCATTTT